This TCR beta chain was sequenced during a study of T cell responses to AZD1222 COVID-19 vaccine. The germline CDR1 and CDR2 sequences are LGHNA and YSLEER. Trimming pared 0 bases from V and 1 base from J, leaving 15 bases between. The CDR3 extends over 17 amino acids. Overall study findings and caveats: Repertoire samples came only from after the peak T cell response. Clonal diversity was possibly underestimated, and white British individuals and females predominated among donors. Dominant at 160-218 and 743-854, vaccine-associated CD4 TCRs also spanned spike. It was only five to seven AZD1222 recipients who were seropositive at baseline.

Profiling relied on immunoSEQ multiplex PCR, and the TCRdb table lists in-frame clones only, not all of them. The sample includes around 110,000 clones, approximately 90% of them seen just once. For this clone: What it binds is not known.

The chain joins TRBV4-3 to TRBJ1-2; D gene uncertain. The receptor comes from an adult in good health. The sample was peripheral blood, taken on day 0 of AZD1222 vaccination. CDR3 residues: CASSQDQSRTLNYGYTF. In DNA form, the CDR3 reads TGCGCCAGCAGCCAAGATCAAAGCCGAACCCTTAACTATGGCTACACCTTC.